The sample holds a few counts of the clone carrying this T cell receptor (beta chain). This sample is part of a study of early T cells in non-severe SARS-CoV-2 infection. Study in general: Unpaired chains resulted from sequencing bulk RNA of unsorted whole blood.

TCRdb analysed the 5' RACE reads with MiXCR anew, one entry per CDR3 protein. The table records about 100,000 distinct CDR3 sequences, around 10% of them present only once. Trimming removed 5 bases from V and 6 bases from J; junction bases left unmatched: 4. The CDR3 spans 13 residues. Germline lookup yields CDR1 SEHNR and CDR2 FQNEAQ (reference sequence). The V call is TRBV7-9, the J call TRBJ1-5; 7 nucleotides match TRBD1. The specimen was whole blood. This clonotype originated in an adult who was a healthcare worker with PCR-confirmed SARS-CoV-2 infection or an uninfected control (not recorded which). CDR3 coding DNA: TGTGCCAGCAGCCACAGGGGTGGTCAGCCCCAGCATTTT. Protein: CASSHRGGQPQHF.